This TCR beta chain was captured by sequencing in a study of CD8 T cells in Susac syndrome. RNA in amounts of roughly 0.5 to 1 ug was reverse transcribed with random hexamers. MiXCR, run by TCRdb on the immunoSEQ multiplex PCR reads, gives a single entry per CDR3 protein. Here the sample spans 70,000 to 100,000 distinct CDR3 sequences, approximately 95% being singletons. V dropped 4 bases and J dropped 9 bases, with 9 bases sitting between them. The CDR3 sequence is 11 residues long. Germline CDR1 PRHDT, CDR2 FYEKMQ (reference sequence). Source material: CD8+ T cells from PBMCs. This clonotype was obtained from a human donor in good health. This chain connects TRBV13 to TRBJ2-5; D gene ambiguous. CDR3 sequence reads: CASSYLLAQYF. In nucleotides, the CDR3 is TGTGCCAGCAGCTACCTGTTGGCCCAGTACTTC.